The source of this TCR beta chain is a study of blood T cell repertoires in COVID-19. Overall study context: Acute-phase and convalescent COVID-19 samples originated in the United States, Italy and Spain.

Germline V gene data show CDR1 as SGHRS and CDR2 as YFSETQ. V dropped 1 base and J dropped 4 bases, with 17 bases sitting between them. The length of the CDR3 is 16 residues. Original analysis: Scientists estimated how many nucleated cells there were by amplifying reference gene primers. The data were produced by immunoSEQ multiplex PCR, yet TCRdb's version contains in-frame clones alone and is incomplete. The V and J calls and clone size come from that table; D and trimming were worked out from the DNA. Here the sample spans roughly 140,000 clones, over 70% being singletons. Material for sequencing was peripheral blood. The V gene is TRBV5-1, the J gene TRBJ1-1; D is perhaps TRBD1 (6 bases). This TCR was sampled from a man aged 50-59 years with active or convalescent COVID-19. This CDR3 is CASSLTKPQGGTEAFF. The CDR3 DNA sequence: TGCGCCAGCAGCTTGACCAAACCACAGGGTGGCACTGAAGCTTTCTTT. Full variable domain (remainder filled in from reference TRBV5-1 and TRBJ1-1): KAGVTQTPRYLIKTRGQQVTLSCSPISGHRSVSWYQQTPGQGLQFLFEYFSETQRNKGNFPGRFSGRQFSNSRSEMNVSTLELGDSALYLCASSLTKPQGGTEAFFGQGTRLTVV.